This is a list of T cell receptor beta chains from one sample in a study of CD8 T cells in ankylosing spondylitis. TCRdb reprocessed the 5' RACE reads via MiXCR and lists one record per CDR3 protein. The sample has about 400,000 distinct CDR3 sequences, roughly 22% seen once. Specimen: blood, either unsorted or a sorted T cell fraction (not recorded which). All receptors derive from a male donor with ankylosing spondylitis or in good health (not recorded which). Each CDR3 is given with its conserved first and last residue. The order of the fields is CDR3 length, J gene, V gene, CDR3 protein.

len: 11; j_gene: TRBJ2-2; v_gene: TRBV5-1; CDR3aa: CASSLDRELFF
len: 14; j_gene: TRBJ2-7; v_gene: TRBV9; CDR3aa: CASSPPTTDYEQYF
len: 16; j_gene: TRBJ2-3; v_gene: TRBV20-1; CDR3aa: CSARGEASGGYDTQYF
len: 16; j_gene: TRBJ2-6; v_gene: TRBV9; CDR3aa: CASSVAGRSGANVLTF
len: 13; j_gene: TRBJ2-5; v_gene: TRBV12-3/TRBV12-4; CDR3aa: CASSFPGKETQYF
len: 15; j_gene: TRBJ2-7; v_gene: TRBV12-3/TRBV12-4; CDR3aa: CASSLWRREPYEQYF
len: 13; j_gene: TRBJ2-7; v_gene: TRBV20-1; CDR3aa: CSARGTLSYEQYF
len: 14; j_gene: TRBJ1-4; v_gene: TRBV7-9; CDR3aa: CASSPRGINEKLFF
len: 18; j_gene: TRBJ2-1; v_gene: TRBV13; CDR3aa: CASSLESSGGTSYNEQFF
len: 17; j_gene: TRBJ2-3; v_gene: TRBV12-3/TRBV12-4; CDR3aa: CASSLGTGILSTDTQYF
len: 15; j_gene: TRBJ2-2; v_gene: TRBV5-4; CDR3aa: CASSLSGISSGELFF
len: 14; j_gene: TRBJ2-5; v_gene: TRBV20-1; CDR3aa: CSARVGFLQETQYF
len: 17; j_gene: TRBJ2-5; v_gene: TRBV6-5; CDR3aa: CASSYTVPGQGQETQYF
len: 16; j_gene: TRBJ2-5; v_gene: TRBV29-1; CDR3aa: CSVEDQRGSFQETQYF
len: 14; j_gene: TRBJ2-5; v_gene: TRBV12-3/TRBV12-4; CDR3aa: CASSQHRGEETQYF
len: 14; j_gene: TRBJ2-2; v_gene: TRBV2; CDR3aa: CASQTHRNTGELFF
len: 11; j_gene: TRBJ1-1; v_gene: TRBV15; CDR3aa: CATSGRFEAFF
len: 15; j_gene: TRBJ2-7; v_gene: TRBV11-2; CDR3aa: CASSFDRGGLYEQYF
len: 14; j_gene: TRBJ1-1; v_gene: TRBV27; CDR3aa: CASSPLQGSTEAFF
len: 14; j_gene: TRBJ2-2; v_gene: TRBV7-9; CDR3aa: CASSPPVGAGELFF
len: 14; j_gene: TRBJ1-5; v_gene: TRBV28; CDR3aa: CASTPTGPRGYQHF
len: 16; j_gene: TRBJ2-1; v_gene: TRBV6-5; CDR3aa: CASSYWEQGPGNEQFF
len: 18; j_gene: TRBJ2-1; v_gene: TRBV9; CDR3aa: CASSGGLAGTDSYNEQFF
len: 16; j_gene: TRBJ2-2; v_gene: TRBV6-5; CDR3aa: CASSYSWTGGTGELFF
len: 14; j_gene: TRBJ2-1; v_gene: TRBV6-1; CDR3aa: CASSELAGGREQFF
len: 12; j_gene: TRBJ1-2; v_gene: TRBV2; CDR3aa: CASSELGRGYTF
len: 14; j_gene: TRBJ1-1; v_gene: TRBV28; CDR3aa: CASSLFFGMAEAFF
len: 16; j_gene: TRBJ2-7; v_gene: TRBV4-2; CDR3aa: CASSQVQARPTYEQYF
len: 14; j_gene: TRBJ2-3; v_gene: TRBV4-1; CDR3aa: CASSPSGGTDRQYF
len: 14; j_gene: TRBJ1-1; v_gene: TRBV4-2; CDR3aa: CASGQAAGNTEAFF
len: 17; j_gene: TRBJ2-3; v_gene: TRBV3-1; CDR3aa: CASSRDEGLAPSDTQYF
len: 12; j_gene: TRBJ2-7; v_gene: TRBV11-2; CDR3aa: CASSLGRTDPYF
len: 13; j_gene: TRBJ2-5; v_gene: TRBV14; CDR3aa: CASSQKRGETQYF
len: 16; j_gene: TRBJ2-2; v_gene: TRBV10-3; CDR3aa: CAISDDRGENTGELFF
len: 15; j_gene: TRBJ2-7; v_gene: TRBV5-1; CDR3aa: CASSYYPGQNYEQCF
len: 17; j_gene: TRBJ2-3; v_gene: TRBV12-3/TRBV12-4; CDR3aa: CASSLVGGPSSTDTQYF
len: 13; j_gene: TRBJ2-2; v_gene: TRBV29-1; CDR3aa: CSVYGGNTGELFF
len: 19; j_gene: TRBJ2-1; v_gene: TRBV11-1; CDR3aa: CASSPSHLQTAMAGNEQFF
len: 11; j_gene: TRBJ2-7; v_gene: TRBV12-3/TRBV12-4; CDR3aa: CASTPGVEQYF
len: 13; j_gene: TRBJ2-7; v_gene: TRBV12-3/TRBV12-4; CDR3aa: CASSLPDGWEQYF
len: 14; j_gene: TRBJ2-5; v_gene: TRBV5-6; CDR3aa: CASSLGQGVETQYF
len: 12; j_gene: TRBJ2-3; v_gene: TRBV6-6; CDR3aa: CASRGYTDTQYF
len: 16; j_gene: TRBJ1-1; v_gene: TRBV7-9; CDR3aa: CASSFSPGLGNTEAFF